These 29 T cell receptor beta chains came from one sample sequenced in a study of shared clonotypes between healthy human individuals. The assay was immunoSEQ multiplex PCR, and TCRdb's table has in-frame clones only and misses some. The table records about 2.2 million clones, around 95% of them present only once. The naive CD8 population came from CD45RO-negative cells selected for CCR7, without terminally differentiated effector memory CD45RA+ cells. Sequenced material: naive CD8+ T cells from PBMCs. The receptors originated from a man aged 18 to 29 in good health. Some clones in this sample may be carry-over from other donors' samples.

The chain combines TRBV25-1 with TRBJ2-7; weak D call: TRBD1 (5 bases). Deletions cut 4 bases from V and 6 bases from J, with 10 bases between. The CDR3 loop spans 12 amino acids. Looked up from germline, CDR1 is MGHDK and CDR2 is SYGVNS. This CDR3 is CASSVGAVEQYF. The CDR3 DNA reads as TGTGCCAGCAGTGTAGGGGCGGTCGAGCAGTACTTC.

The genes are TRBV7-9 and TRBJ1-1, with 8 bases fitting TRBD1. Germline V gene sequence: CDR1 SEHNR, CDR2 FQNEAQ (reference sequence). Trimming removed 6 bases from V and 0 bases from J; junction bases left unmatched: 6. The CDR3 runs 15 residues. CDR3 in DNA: TGTGCCAGCAGGCCTCGGACAGGGTTGAACACTGAAGCTTTCTTT. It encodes CASRPRTGLNTEAFF. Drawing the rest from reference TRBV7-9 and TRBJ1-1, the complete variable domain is DTGVSQNPRHKITKRGQNVTFRCDPISEHNRLYWYRQTLGQGPEFLTYFQNEAQLEKSRLLSDRFSAERPKGSFSTLEIQRTEQGDSAMYLCASRPRTGLNTEAFFGQGTRLTVV.

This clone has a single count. Here the CDR3 reads CASSLLAGGLLGYEQFF. CDR3 in DNA: TGTGCCAGCAGCTTGCTTGCGGGAGGGCTTCTTGGGTATGAGCAGTTCTTC. This sequence joins TRBV7-2 and TRBJ2-1, with TRBD2 matching over 9 bases. V was clipped by 3 bases and J by 8 bases; unmatched bases: 14. Germline values: CDR1 SGHTA, CDR2 FQGNSA. The CDR3 consists of 17 residues.

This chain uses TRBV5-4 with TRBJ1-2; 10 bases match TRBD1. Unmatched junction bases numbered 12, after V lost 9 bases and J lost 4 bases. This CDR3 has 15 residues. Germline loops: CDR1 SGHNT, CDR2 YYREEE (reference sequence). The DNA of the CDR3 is TGTGCCACGGACCCCGGGACAGGGGCCGTCTATGGCTACACCTTC. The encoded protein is CATDPGTGAVYGYTF.

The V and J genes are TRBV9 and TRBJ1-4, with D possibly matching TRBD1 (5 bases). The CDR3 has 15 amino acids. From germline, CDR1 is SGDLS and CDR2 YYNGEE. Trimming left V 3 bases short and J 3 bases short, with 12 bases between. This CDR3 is CASSAFPTANEKLFF. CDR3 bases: TGTGCCAGCAGCGCCTTTCCGACAGCTAATGAAAAACTGTTTTTT.

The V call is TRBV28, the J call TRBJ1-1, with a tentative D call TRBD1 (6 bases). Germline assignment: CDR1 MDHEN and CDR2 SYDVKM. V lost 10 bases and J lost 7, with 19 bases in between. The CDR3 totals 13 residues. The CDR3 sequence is CAIQGQVNGEAFF. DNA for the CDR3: TGTGCCATCCAGGGGCAGGTTAATGGTGAAGCTTTCTTT.

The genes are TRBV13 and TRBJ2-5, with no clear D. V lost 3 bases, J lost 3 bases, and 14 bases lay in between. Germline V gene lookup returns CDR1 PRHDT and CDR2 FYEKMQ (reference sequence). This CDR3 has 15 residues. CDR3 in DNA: TGTGCCAGCAGCTTGAGGACCGATGGAGAAGAGACCCAGTACTTC. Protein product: CASSLRTDGEETQYF. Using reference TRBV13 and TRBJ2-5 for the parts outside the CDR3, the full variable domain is AAGVIQSPRHLIKEKRETATLKCYPIPRHDTVYWYQQGPGQDPQFLISFYEKMQSDKGSIPDRFSAQQFSDYHSELNMSSLELGDSALYFCASSLRTDGEETQYFGPGTRLLVL.

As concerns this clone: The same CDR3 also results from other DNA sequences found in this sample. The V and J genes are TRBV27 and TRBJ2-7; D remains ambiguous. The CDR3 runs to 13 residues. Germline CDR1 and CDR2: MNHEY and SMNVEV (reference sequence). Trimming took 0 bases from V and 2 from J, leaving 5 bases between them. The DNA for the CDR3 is TGTGCCAGCAGTTTATCCCGTCCCTACGAGCAGTACTTC. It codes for CASSLSRPYEQYF.

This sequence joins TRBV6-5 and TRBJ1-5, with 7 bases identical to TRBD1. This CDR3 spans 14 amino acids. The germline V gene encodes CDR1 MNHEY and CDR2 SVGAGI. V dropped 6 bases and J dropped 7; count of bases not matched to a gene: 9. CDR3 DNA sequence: TGTGCCAGCAGCGACAGGGACCTTCGGCAGCCCCAGCATTTT. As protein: CASSDRDLRQPQHF.

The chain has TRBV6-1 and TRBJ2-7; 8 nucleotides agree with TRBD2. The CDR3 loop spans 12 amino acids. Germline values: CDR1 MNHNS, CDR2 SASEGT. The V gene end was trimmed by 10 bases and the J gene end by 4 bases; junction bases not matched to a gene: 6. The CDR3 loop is CATASGGYEQYF. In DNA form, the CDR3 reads TGTGCCACCGCCTCGGGGGGGTACGAGCAGTACTTC.

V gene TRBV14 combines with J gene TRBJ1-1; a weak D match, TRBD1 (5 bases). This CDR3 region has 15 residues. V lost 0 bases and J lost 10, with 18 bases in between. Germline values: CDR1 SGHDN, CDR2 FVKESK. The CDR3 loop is CASSQEGLGRVGAFF. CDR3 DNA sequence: TGTGCCAGCAGCCAAGAGGGCCTTGGCAGGGTAGGAGCTTTCTTT.

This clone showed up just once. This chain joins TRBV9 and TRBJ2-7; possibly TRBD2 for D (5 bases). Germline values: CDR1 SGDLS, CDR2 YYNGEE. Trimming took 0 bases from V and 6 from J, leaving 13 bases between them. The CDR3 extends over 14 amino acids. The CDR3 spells CASSVGGSVREQYF. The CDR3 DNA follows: TGTGCCAGCAGCGTAGGAGGTAGCGTCCGCGAGCAGTACTTC.

Here the CDR3 reads CASNDPLQETQYF. In nucleotides, the CDR3 is TGTGCCAGCAACGACCCCCTCCAAGAGACCCAGTACTTC. This sequence joins TRBV6-5 and TRBJ2-5; no clear D. V gave up 7 bases and J gave up 1 base, with 10 bases separating them. The CDR3 extends over 13 amino acids. CDR1 MNHEY and CDR2 SVGAGI come from the germline V gene.

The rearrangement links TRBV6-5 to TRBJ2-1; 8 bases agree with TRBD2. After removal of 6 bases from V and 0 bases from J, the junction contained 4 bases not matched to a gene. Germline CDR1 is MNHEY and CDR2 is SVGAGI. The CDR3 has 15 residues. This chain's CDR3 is CASSRGGSSYNEQFF. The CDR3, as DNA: TGTGCCAGCAGCCGCGGGGGGAGCTCCTACAATGAGCAGTTCTTC.

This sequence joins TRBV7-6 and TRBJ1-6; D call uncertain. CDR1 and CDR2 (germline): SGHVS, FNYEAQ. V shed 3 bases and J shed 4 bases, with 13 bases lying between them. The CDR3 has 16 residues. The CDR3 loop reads CASSFGSREYNSPLHF. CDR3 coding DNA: TGTGCCAGCAGCTTCGGGAGTAGGGAATATAATTCACCCCTCCACTTT.

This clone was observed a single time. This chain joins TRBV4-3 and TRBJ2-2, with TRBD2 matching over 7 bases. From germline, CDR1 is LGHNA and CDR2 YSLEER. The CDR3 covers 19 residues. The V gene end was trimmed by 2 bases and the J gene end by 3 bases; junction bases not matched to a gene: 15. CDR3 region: CASSQPLLAEPGDTGELFF. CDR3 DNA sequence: TGCGCCAGCAGCCAACCGCTCCTAGCGGAACCCGGGGACACCGGGGAGCTGTTTTTT.

The CDR3 sequence is CASSVPAGGPKLTNTGELFF. CDR3 in DNA: TGTGCCAGCAGCGTACCCGCGGGAGGGCCGAAACTCACGAACACCGGGGAGCTGTTTTTT. The rearrangement joins TRBV9 to TRBJ2-2; TRBD2 matches at 9 bases. The CDR3 runs to 20 residues. V dropped 1 base and J dropped 0; count of bases not matched to a gene: 13. The germline V gene has CDR1 SGDLS and CDR2 YYNGEE.

The CDR3, as DNA: TGCGCCAGCAGCCAAGATTTACAGCCACTTTACTACGAGCAGTACTTC. Translation gives CASSQDLQPLYYEQYF. The rearrangement joins TRBV4-3 to TRBJ2-7; D gene unclear. V lost 0 bases and J 3 bases, leaving 15 bases between the germline ends. The CDR3 spans 16 residues. The germline V gene has CDR1 LGHNA and CDR2 YSLEER.

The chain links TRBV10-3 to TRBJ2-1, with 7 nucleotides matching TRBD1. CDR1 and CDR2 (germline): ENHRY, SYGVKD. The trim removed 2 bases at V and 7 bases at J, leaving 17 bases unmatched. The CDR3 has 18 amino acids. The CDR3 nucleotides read TGTGCCATCAGTGAGCCCGATGCCCCCCCCAGACAGGGAAATGAGCAGTTCTTC. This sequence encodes CAISEPDAPPRQGNEQFF.

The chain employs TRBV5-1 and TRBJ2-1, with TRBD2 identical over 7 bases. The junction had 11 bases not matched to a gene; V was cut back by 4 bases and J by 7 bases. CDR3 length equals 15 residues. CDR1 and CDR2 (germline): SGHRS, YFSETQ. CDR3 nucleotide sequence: TGCGCCAGCAGCCCAGCTGTGCGGACTAGTAATGAGCAGTTCTTC. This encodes CASSPAVRTSNEQFF.

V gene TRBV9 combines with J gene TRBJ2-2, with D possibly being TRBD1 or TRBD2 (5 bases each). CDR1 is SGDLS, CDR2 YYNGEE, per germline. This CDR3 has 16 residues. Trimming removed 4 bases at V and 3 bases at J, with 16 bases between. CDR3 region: CASSPWDGTHTGELFF. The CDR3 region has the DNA TGTGCCAGCAGCCCATGGGACGGTACCCACACCGGGGAGCTGTTTTTT.

CDR3 amino acids: CASSPRRGRVDQPQHF. The CDR3 nucleotides are TGTGCCAGCAGTCCACGAAGGGGGCGGGTGGATCAGCCCCAGCATTTT. The rearrangement links TRBV28 to TRBJ1-5; 7 bases line up with TRBD1. The germline V gene encodes CDR1 MDHEN and CDR2 SYDVKM. J gave up 5 bases and V 5 bases, and 12 bases lay outside the gene matches. The CDR3 consists of 16 residues. Together with reference TRBV28 and TRBJ1-5, the CDR3 gives the full variable domain: DVKVTQSSRYLVKRTGEKVFLECVQDMDHENMFWYRQDPGLGLRLIYFSYDVKMKEKGDIPEGYSVSREKKERFSLILESASTNQTSMYLCASSPRRGRVDQPQHFGDGTRLSIL.

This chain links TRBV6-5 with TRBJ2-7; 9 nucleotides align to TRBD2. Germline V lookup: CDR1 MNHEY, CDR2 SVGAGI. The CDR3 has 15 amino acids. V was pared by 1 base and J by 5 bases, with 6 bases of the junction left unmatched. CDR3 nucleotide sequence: TGTGCCAGCAGTTACTATAGCGGGAGAACAGACGAGCAGTACTTC. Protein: CASSYYSGRTDEQYF.

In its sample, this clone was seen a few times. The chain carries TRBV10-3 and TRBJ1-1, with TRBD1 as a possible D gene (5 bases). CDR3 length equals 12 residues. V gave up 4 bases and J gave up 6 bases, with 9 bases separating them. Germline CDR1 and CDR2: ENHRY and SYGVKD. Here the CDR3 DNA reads TGTGCCATCAGTGTGGGGGGGTCTGAAGCTTTCTTT. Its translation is CAISVGGSEAFF.

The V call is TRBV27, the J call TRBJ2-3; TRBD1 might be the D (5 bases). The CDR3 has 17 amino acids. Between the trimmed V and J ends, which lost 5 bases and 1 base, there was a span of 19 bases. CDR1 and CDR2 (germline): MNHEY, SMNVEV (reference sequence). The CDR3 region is CASSLWEGASGTDTQYF. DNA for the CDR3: TGTGCCAGCAGTCTTTGGGAAGGGGCCTCGGGCACAGATACGCAGTATTTT.

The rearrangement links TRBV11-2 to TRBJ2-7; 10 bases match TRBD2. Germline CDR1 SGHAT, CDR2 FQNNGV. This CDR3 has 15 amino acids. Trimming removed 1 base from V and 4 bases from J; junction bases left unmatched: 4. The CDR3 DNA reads TGTGCCAGCAGCTTAGTGTCTAGCGGGAGTTACGAGCAGTACTTC. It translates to CASSLVSSGSYEQYF.

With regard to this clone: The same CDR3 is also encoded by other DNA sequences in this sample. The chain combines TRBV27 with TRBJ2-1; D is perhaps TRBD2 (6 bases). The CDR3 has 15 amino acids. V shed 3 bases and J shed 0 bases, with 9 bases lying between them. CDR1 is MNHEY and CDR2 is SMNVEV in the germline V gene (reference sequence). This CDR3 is CASSLMGGSYNEQFF. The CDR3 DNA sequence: TGTGCCAGCAGTTTGATGGGGGGCTCCTACAATGAGCAGTTCTTC.

The CDR3 loop reads CASSPRGPSRNQPQHF. As DNA, the CDR3 is TGTGCCAGCAGCCCGAGGGGTCCTTCCCGCAATCAGCCCCAGCATTTT. This chain uses TRBV5-8 with TRBJ1-5; maybe TRBD1 (5 bases). This CDR3 is 16 amino acids long. Germline values: CDR1 SGHTS, CDR2 YDEGEE. V was cut by 4 bases and J by 2 bases, with 16 bases left in between. Together with reference TRBV5-8 and TRBJ1-5, the CDR3 gives the full variable domain: EAGVTQSPTHLIKTRGQQATLRCSPISGHTSVYWYQQALGLGLQFLLWYDEGEERNRGNFPPRFSGRQFPNYSSELNVNALELEDSALYLCASSPRGPSRNQPQHFGDGTRLSIL.

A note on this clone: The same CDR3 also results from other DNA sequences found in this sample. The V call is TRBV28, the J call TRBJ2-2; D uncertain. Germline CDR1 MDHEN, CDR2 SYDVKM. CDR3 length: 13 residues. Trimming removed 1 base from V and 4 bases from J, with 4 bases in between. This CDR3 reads CASSLYGTGELFF. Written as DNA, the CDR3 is TGTGCCAGCAGTTTATACGGCACCGGGGAGCTGTTTTTT.